This paragraph covers one T cell receptor (beta chain) sequence. This clonotype has ten or more counts. No antigen is known for it. Base qualities are missing; no much larger clone stands one base away. This beta chain is an off-target read within a library intended for alpha chains, so its frequency means little. This entry is derived from a study of spatial heterogeneity in lung cancer (dated by TCRdb to the late 2010s). Context from the whole study: Beta-chain transcripts were consistently detected in greater numbers than alpha-chain transcripts, which likely reflects a higher abundance of beta-chain transcripts. TCR transcript counts in tumor regions correlated strongly with a T cell transcriptional module score from matched bulk RNA-seq. In the raw uncorrected reads, each unique combination of TCR and UMI appeared on average more than ten times. In non-small cell lung cancer, the study made a quantitative comparison of TCR alpha and beta repertoires among multiple tumor regions, matched nontumor lung and blood. Nonsynonymous mutation counts, determined by whole-exome sequencing of tumor tissue, were related to TCR repertoire features. Both alpha and beta chains were TCR-sequenced in approximately 200 tumor regions, around 65 matched nontumor lung samples and 56 PBMC samples obtained at surgery. The paper's findings and limits, for the study overall: TCR-seq coverage of tumor T cells was estimated at only roughly 7.7% for alpha chains and 12% to 15% for beta chains. Additional single-cell paired TCR alpha and beta sequencing was considered necessary to confirm, at a functional level, the hypothesis that regional TCRs recognize regional mutations. The number of expanded intratumoral alpha and beta TCRs correlated with the tumor nonsynonymous mutation count. The count of ubiquitous expanded TCRs correlated with the count of ubiquitous nonsynonymous mutations, and the count of regional expanded TCRs correlated with the count of regional nonsynonymous mutations.

Receptor amplification or capture employed 5' RACE. This sample was sequenced with a NextSeq 500. In the TCR library protocol, a unique molecular identifier was attached to each TCR cDNA molecule so that PCR and sequencing errors could be corrected. Under the source paper's analysis protocol: Decombinator tools were used for TCR identification, UMI-based error correction and CDR3 extraction. Expanded TCRs were defined as those above a frequency of 2 per 1,000, corresponding to the top 1% of the tumor frequency distribution. Expanded tumor TCRs were classed as regional if statistically deemed absent (corrected P<0.05) from at least one tumor region, otherwise ubiquitous. Each repertoire was subsampled 100 times to 5,000 TCRs, after which Renyi diversity was computed with the R vegan package. CDR3 similarity networks were built from amino acid triplet string-kernel similarity, connecting CDR3s with pairwise similarity above 0.82. In-frame beta chains were kept once TCRdb had trimmed the public reads at Q25 with fastp and called clones with MiXCR. Rows with a matching CDR3 protein are joined into one entry that keeps the most common DNA and genes. What appears here as the V and J calls and clone size reflects TCRdb's work, not the paper's. This sample comprises about 11,000 distinct CDR3 sequences, less than 5.5% of them detected only once. The top ten constitute around 12% of the sample.

This specimen's time point label, interpreted: sample taken at primary tumor resection. Samples were obtained from fewer than 80 patients with early-stage, untreated non-small cell lung cancer from the lung TRACERx cohort. Whole RNA extracted from tumor and nontumor lung tissue, or from cryopreserved PBMC samples, was used for TCR sequencing without cell sorting. Only patients with enough RNA available from two or more tumor regions were chosen for TCR sequencing. A lung pathologist reviewed the tumor and adjacent nontumor lung specimens before the specimens were selected. Unmatched junction bases come to 14, with V trimmed by 3 bases and J by 4 bases. CDR1 and CDR2 were assigned from the germline V gene (reference sequence) as DFQATT and SNEGSKA. Including cysteine and phenylalanine, the CDR3 has 16 amino acids. The kept DNA is CDR3 alone, 48 bases in frame from the first base.

This specimen was lung tumor tissue, taken at surgery. The clonotype originates from a male donor with early-stage non-small cell lung cancer. The V gene is TRBV20-1 and the J gene is TRBJ1-2; TRBD1 fits 7 bases in the junction. CDR3 sequence: CSASDRAELGIYGYTF. At the DNA level, the sequence is TGCAGTGCTAGTGACAGGGCAGAATTGGGGATCTATGGCTACACCTTC.